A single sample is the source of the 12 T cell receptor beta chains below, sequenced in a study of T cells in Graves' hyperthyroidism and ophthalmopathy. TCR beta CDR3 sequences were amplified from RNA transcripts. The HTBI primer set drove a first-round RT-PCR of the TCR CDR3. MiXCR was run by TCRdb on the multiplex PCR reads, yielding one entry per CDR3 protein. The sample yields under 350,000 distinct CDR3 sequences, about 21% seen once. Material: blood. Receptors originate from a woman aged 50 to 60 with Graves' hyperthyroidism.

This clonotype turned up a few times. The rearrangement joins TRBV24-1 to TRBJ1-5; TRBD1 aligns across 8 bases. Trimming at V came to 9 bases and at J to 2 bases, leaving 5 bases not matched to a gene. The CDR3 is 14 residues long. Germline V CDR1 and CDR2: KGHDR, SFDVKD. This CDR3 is CATSGGRGNQPQHF. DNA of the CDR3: TGTGCCACCTCAGGGGGCCGGGGCAATCAGCCCCAGCATTTT.

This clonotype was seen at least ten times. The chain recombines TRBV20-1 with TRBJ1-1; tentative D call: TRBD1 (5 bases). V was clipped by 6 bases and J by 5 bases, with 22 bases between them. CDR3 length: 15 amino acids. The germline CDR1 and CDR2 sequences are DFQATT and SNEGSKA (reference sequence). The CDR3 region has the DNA TGCAGTGCCAAACCTTCCGGGGACTGGAGAACTGAAGCTTTCTTT. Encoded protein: CSAKPSGDWRTEAFF.

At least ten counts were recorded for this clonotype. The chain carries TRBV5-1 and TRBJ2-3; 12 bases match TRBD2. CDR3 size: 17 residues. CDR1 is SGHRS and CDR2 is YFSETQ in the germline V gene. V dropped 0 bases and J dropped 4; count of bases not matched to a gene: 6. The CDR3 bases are TGCGCCAGCAGCTTGGAGACTAGCGGGAGCTGGGCAGATACGCAGTATTTT. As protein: CASSLETSGSWADTQYF.

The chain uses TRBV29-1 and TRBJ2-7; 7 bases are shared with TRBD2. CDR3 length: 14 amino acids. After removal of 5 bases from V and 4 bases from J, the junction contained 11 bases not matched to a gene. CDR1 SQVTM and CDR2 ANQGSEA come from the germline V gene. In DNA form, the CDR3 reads TGCAGCGTTAAAATTAGCGGGTTGGGGTACGAGCAGTACTTC. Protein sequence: CSVKISGLGYEQYF.

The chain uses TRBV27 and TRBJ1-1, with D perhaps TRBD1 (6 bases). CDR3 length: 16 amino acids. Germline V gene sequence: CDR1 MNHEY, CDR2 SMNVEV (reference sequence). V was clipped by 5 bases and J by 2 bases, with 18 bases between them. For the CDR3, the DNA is TGTGCCAGCAGTCCGGAGGGGGGCAGGAGAAACACTGAAGCTTTCTTT. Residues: CASSPEGGRRNTEAFF.

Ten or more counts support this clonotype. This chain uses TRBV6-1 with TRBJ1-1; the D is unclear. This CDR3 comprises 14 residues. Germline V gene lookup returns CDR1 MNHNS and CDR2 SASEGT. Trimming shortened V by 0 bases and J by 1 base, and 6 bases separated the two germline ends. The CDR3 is CASSEARGNTEAFF. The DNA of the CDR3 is TGTGCCAGCAGTGAAGCCCGGGGGAACACTGAAGCTTTCTTT.

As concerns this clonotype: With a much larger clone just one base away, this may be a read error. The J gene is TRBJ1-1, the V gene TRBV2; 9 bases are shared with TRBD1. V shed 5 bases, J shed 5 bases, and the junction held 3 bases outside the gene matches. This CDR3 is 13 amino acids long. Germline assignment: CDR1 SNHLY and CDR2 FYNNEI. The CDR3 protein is CASSWTGETEAFF. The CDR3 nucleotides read TGTGCCAGCAGTTGGACAGGGGAAACTGAAGCTTTCTTT.

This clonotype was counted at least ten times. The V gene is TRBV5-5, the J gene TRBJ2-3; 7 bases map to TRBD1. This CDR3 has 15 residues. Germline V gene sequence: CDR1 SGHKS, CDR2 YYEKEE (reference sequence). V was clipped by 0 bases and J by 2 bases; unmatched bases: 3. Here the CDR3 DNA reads TGTGCCAGCAGCTTGGACAGGGGCCTCACAGATACGCAGTATTTT. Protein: CASSLDRGLTDTQYF.

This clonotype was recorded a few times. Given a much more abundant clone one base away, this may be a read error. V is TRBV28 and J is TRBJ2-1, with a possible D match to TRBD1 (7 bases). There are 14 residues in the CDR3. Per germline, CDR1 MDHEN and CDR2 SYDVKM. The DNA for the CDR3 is TGTGCCAGCAGTTTAAGGCAGGGGGGTCGGGAGCAGTGCTTC. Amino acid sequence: CASSLRQGGREQCF. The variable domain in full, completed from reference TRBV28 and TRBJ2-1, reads DVKVTQSSRYLVKRTGEKVFLECVQDMDHENMFWYRQDPGLGLRLIYFSYDVKMKEKGDIPEGYSVSREKKERFSLILESASTNQTSMYLCASSLRQGGREQCFGPGTRLTVL.

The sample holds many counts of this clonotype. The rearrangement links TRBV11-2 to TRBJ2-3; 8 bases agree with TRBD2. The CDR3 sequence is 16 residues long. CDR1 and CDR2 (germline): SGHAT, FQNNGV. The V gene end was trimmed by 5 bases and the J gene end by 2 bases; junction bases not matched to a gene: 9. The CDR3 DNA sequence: TGTGCCAGCAGCCAGGGCCAGCGGGGGCCCACAGATACGCAGTATTTT. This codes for CASSQGQRGPTDTQYF.

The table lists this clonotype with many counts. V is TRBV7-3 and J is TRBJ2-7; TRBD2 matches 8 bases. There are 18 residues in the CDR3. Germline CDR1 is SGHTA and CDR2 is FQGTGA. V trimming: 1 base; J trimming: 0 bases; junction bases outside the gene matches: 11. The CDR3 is CASSLIGGPGTSSYEQYF. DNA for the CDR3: TGTGCCAGCAGCTTAATTGGGGGGCCCGGGACTAGCTCCTACGAGCAGTACTTC.

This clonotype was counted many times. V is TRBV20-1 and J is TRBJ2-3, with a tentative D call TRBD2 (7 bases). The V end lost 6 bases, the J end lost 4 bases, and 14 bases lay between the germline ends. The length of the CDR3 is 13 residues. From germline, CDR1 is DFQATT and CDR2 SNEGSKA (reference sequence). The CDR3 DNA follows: TGCAGTGCGGGGGGGGGCTTCGCAGATACGCAGTATTTT. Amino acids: CSAGGGFADTQYF.